A single sample gave rise to the 29 T cell receptor beta chains below, sequenced in a study of cytomegalovirus exposure and HLA in healthy donors. It was with 60 Vbeta and 13 Jbeta primers that the PCR ran. Some clones are missing from TCRdb's copy, which holds only in-frame ones; the method was immunoSEQ multiplex PCR. The table shows 210,000 or so clones, with approximately 80% occurring only once. What was sequenced was PBMCs. Source of these receptors: a boy younger than 10 in good health and CMV-seronegative.

This clone appeared once. Other DNA sequences of this sample code for an identical CDR3. The V gene is TRBV18, the J gene TRBJ2-7; D might be TRBD1 (6 bases). Germline V CDR1 and CDR2: KGHSH, LQKENI. Trimming took 6 bases from V and 0 from J, leaving 12 bases between them. The CDR3 contains 14 residues. The CDR3 reads CASSPDRNSYEQYF. The CDR3 region has the DNA TGTGCCAGCTCTCCGGACAGAAACTCCTACGAGCAGTACTTC.

CDR3 DNA: TGTGCTAGTGGTTTTTTTCGCGCGGGAGGGCGAGGAGATACGCAGTATTTT. Its protein is CASGFFRAGGRGDTQYF. The V and J genes are TRBV12-5 and TRBJ2-3; 9 nucleotides agree with TRBD2. The trim removed 3 bases at V and 5 bases at J, leaving 12 bases unmatched. CDR3 length: 17 amino acids. Per the germline V gene, CDR1 is LGHNT and CDR2 is FRNRAP. Based on the CDR3 plus reference TRBV12-5 and TRBJ2-3, the full variable domain is DARVTQTPRHKVTEMGQEVTMRCQPILGHNTVFWYRQTMMQGLELLAYFRNRAPLDDSGMPKDRFSAEMPDATLATLKIQPSEPRDSAVYFCASGFFRAGGRGDTQYFGPGTRLTVL.

The chain uses TRBV5-1 and TRBJ2-7; 9 nucleotides agree with TRBD1. V dropped 6 bases and J dropped 3; count of bases not matched to a gene: 13. The CDR3 sequence is 16 residues long. Germline-derived CDR1 and CDR2 are SGHRS and YFSETQ. In DNA, the CDR3 is TGCGCCAGCACTCGCGACGGGACAGGGAATTACTACGAGCAGTACTTC. Translation gives CASTRDGTGNYYEQYF.

The chain carries TRBV7-3 and TRBJ2-7; perhaps TRBD2 as D (7 bases). V lost 1 base and J lost 2, with 12 bases in between. Germline CDR1 and CDR2: SGHTA and FQGTGA. The CDR3 totals 15 residues. CDR3 amino acids: CASSLNGGHAYEQYF. The CDR3 DNA follows: TGTGCCAGCAGCTTAAACGGGGGGCACGCCTACGAGCAGTACTTC. The full variable domain, with the rest looked up from reference TRBV7-3 and TRBJ2-7, is GAGVSQTPSNKVTEKGKYVELRCDPISGHTALYWYRQSLGQGPEFLIYFQGTGAADDSGLPNDRFFAVRPEGSVSTLKIQRTERGDSAVYLCASSLNGGHAYEQYFGPGTRLTVT.

This clone appeared once. The CDR3: CASSQGPSGRASGEQFF. CDR3 bases: TGCGCCAGCAGCCAAGGCCCTAGCGGGAGGGCCAGTGGTGAGCAGTTCTTC. The rearrangement joins TRBV4-1 to TRBJ2-1, with 12 nucleotides matching TRBD2. Per the germline V gene, CDR1 is MGHRA and CDR2 is YSYEKL. The length of the CDR3 is 17 residues. Trimming removed 1 base from V and 9 bases from J; junction bases left unmatched: 10.

V is TRBV11-3 and J is TRBJ2-5; TRBD2 agrees at 9 bases. The germline V gene encodes CDR1 SGHNT and CDR2 YENEEA. Unmatched junction bases numbered 6, after V lost 5 bases and J lost 5 bases. The CDR3 consists of 14 residues. CDR3: CASSPGTSWETQYF. Here the CDR3 DNA reads TGTGCCAGCAGCCCGGGGACTAGCTGGGAGACCCAGTACTTC. Full variable domain (outside the CDR3, taken from reference TRBV11-3 and TRBJ2-5): EAGVVQSPRYKIIEKKQPVAFWCNPISGHNTLYWYLQNLGQGPELLIRYENEEAVDDSQLPKDRFSAERLKGVDSTLKIQPAELGDSAVYLCASSPGTSWETQYFGPGTRLLVL.

The J gene is TRBJ1-5, the V gene TRBV29-1; unclear D gene. Germline assignment: CDR1 SQVTM and CDR2 ANQGSEA. V lost 7 bases and J 9 bases, leaving 19 bases between the germline ends. CDR3 length equals 13 residues. CDR3: CSAAEDGVGPQHF. Here the CDR3 DNA reads TGCAGCGCCGCTGAGGACGGGGTTGGGCCCCAGCATTTT. The full variable domain, in which reference TRBV29-1 and TRBJ1-5 provide the parts outside the CDR3, is SAVISQKPSRDICQRGTSLTIQCQVDSQVTMMFWYRQQPGQSLTLIATANQGSEATYESGFVIDKFPISRPNLTFSTLTVSNMSPEDSSIYLCSAAEDGVGPQHFGDGTRLSIL.

This clone appeared a few times. The chain joins TRBV6-5 to TRBJ1-1, with 9 bases that match TRBD1. From germline, CDR1 is MNHEY and CDR2 SVGAGI. The CDR3 is made up of 13 amino acids. With 5 bases clipped from V and 4 bases from J, the junction kept 2 bases outside the gene matches. CDR3 protein: CASSPTGGTEAFF. As DNA, the CDR3 is TGTGCCAGCAGTCCGACAGGGGGCACTGAAGCTTTCTTT.

The rearrangement uses TRBV9 and TRBJ2-2; TRBD1 matches 8 bases. The CDR3 extends over 15 amino acids. Germline CDR1 SGDLS, CDR2 YYNGEE. The V segment lost 5 bases and the J segment 4 bases; nucleotides outside the gene matches: 7. The CDR3, as DNA: TGTGCCAGCAGGGCACAGGGGGGCGGCACCGGGGAGCTGTTTTTT. Translation gives CASRAQGGGTGELFF.

This chain connects TRBV20-1 to TRBJ1-1; D gene uncertain. The V gene's germline CDR1 is DFQATT and CDR2 SNEGSKA (reference sequence). The length of the CDR3 is 10 residues. V lost 6 bases, J lost 9 bases, and 11 bases lay in between. CDR3 amino acids: CSAREVKAFF. CDR3 bases: TGCAGTGCGAGGGAGGTGAAAGCTTTCTTT.

This rearrangement joins TRBV18 to TRBJ2-5, with unresolved D. Trimming cost V 6 bases and J 4 bases, with 12 bases left between them. There are 13 residues in the CDR3. CDR1 and CDR2 (germline): KGHSH, LQKENI. CDR3 DNA: TGTGCCAGCTCCCTCGGGTCTGTAGAGACCCAGTACTTC. This codes for CASSLGSVETQYF.

The rearrangement uses TRBV5-3 and TRBJ2-4; a possible D gene is TRBD1 (5 bases). TRBV5-3 is an open reading frame whose function is uncertain. Trimming shortened V by 10 bases and J by 1 base, and 18 bases separated the two germline ends. The CDR3 covers 15 residues. The DNA of the CDR3 is TGTGCCGTATCGTGGCCGTCAGGGGCCAAAAACATTCAGTACTTC. As protein: CAVSWPSGAKNIQYF.

The chain employs TRBV5-1 and TRBJ1-3; D ambiguous. The germline V and J ends were trimmed by 4 bases and 1 base, with 15 bases remaining between them. This CDR3 is built from 16 residues. CDR1 and CDR2 (germline): SGHRS, YFSETQ. The DNA of the CDR3 is TGCGCCAGCAGCCCTGGCCCCGGAGAGTCTGGAAACACCATATATTTT. Translating it yields CASSPGPGESGNTIYF. The entire variable domain, with the rest obtained from reference TRBV5-1 and TRBJ1-3, is as follows: KAGVTQTPRYLIKTRGQQVTLSCSPISGHRSVSWYQQTPGQGLQFLFEYFSETQRNKGNFPGRFSGRQFSNSRSEMNVSTLELGDSALYLCASSPGPGESGNTIYFGEGSWLTVV.

The chain carries TRBV5-5 and TRBJ2-3; 7 bases agree with TRBD2. Unmatched junction bases numbered 6, after V lost 2 bases and J lost 6 bases. This CDR3 comprises 14 residues. Germline-derived CDR1 and CDR2 are SGHKS and YYEKEE (reference sequence). The CDR3 DNA sequence: TGTGCCAGCAGCTTAGGGACTACCACCGATACGCAGTATTTT. Encoded protein: CASSLGTTTDTQYF.

V gene TRBV18 combines with J gene TRBJ2-2, with D perhaps matching TRBD1 (7 bases). Looked up from germline, CDR1 is KGHSH and CDR2 is LQKENI. Trimming shortened V by 0 bases and J by 4 bases, and 12 bases separated the two germline ends. The CDR3 contains 16 residues. The CDR3 coding sequence is TGTGCCAGCTCACCACCAGGGACAGCGGGCACCGGGGAGCTGTTTTTT. It specifies CASSPPGTAGTGELFF.

The rearrangement joins TRBV29-1 to TRBJ2-3; possibly TRBD1 for D (6 bases). V was shortened by 4 bases and J by 0 bases, with 11 bases between the two germline ends. Germline V gene lookup returns CDR1 SQVTM and CDR2 ANQGSEA. The CDR3 is 14 amino acids. CDR3 DNA: TGCAGCGTTGGGCAGGGGTCTAGCACAGATACGCAGTATTTT. Protein product: CSVGQGSSTDTQYF.

V usage is TRBV30 and J usage is TRBJ2-3; 9 positions agree with TRBD2. The ends lost 4 bases at V and 9 bases at J; junction bases unmatched: 17. The CDR3 consists of 16 residues. Germline loops: CDR1 GTSNPN, CDR2 SVGIG (reference sequence). The CDR3 DNA follows: TGTGCCTGGATCTCCGGGGCGGGCGGGGGGGCAGGGACGCAGTATTTT. It specifies CAWISGAGGGAGTQYF.

This chain connects TRBV10-2 to TRBJ1-2, with unresolved D. CDR1 is WSHSY, CDR2 SAAADI, per germline. The V and J ends lost 8 bases and 3 bases respectively, with 13 bases between them. The CDR3 sequence is 13 residues long. CDR3 in amino acids: CASYSQTDYGYTF. Here the CDR3 DNA reads TGCGCCAGCTATTCGCAGACTGACTATGGCTACACCTTC.

V and J are TRBV4-2 and TRBJ1-3; 10 positions match TRBD1. The J segment lost 5 bases and the V segment lost 0 bases, leaving 4 bases of the junction unmatched. The CDR3 is made up of 16 amino acids. From germline, CDR1 is LGHNA and CDR2 YNFKEQ. The CDR3 bases are TGTGCCAGCAGCCAAGAAGACAGGGGGCAGAGAAACACCATATATTTT. It yields the protein CASSQEDRGQRNTIYF.

The genes are TRBV10-3 and TRBJ2-7; 11 bases are shared with TRBD2. This CDR3 is built from 15 residues. The V gene end was trimmed by 5 bases and the J gene end by 5 bases; junction bases not matched to a gene: 8. Per germline, CDR1 ENHRY and CDR2 SYGVKD. CDR3 loop: CAISRLAGTKNEQYF. CDR3 nucleotides: TGTGCCATCAGTAGACTAGCGGGAACGAAAAACGAGCAGTACTTC.

The J gene is TRBJ2-2, the V gene TRBV7-2; TRBD2 aligns across 9 bases. The V and J ends lost 2 bases and 7 bases, in that order; junction bases with no gene match: 11. This CDR3 comprises 17 residues. Germline CDR1 is SGHTA and CDR2 is FQGNSA. The CDR3 loop is CASSLSGLRGGGGELFF. CDR3 DNA sequence: TGTGCCAGCAGCTTATCGGGCCTCCGCGGGGGGGGCGGGGAGCTGTTTTTT.

This clone was seen once. V is TRBV30 and J is TRBJ2-1; 10 bases are a match to TRBD2. V lost 2 bases to trimming and J lost 5 bases; unmatched junction nucleotides: 6. Per the germline V gene, CDR1 is GTSNPN and CDR2 is SVGIG (reference sequence). This CDR3 spans 15 amino acids. The CDR3 reads CAWSRTSGKHNEQFF. The CDR3 DNA is TGTGCCTGGAGTCGAACTAGCGGGAAACACAATGAGCAGTTCTTC.

The CDR3 region is CASSPAGWTRGFFSYEQYF. The DNA of the CDR3 is TGTGCCAGCAGTCCCGCTGGCTGGACTAGAGGTTTCTTCTCCTACGAGCAGTACTTC. The V call is TRBV27, the J call TRBJ2-7; 7 bases agree with TRBD2. The CDR3 totals 19 residues. The germline CDR1 and CDR2 sequences are MNHEY and SMNVEV (reference sequence). V lost 5 bases, J lost 0 bases, and 19 bases stayed unmatched.

The rearrangement joins TRBV7-2 to TRBJ2-2, with 7 nucleotides matching TRBD2. Looked up from germline, CDR1 is SGHTA and CDR2 is FQGNSA. The CDR3 covers 16 residues. The V and J ends lost 2 bases and 2 bases, in that order; junction bases with no gene match: 5. Here the CDR3 reads CASSLQSGVNTGELFF. The DNA for the CDR3 is TGTGCCAGCAGCTTACAAAGCGGGGTTAACACCGGGGAGCTGTTTTTT. Looking up the rest from reference TRBV7-2 and TRBJ2-2 gives the full variable domain: GAGVSQSPSNKVTEKGKDVELRCDPISGHTALYWYRQSLGQGLEFLIYFQGNSAPDKSGLPSDRFSAERTGGSVSTLTIQRTQQEDSAVYLCASSLQSGVNTGELFFGEGSRLTVL.

This sequence joins TRBV7-8 and TRBJ2-5, with a possible D match to TRBD2 (6 bases). Germline CDR1 SGHVS, CDR2 FQNEAQ. V lost 5 bases, J lost 4 bases, and 11 bases lay in between. The CDR3 length is 13 residues. CDR3 amino acids: CASSGSGVETQYF. The CDR3 bases are TGTGCCAGCAGCGGGTCGGGAGTAGAGACCCAGTACTTC.

This clone has a handful of counts. The chain has TRBV5-6 and TRBJ1-4; possibly TRBD1 for D (5 bases). The CDR3 is made up of 15 amino acids. In germline, CDR1 is SGHDT, CDR2 YYEEEE. V dropped 4 bases and J dropped 3 bases, with 13 bases sitting between them. In DNA, the CDR3 is TGTGCCAGCAGCGGACCAGGGCTCCCTAATGAAAAACTGTTTTTT. Amino acid sequence: CASSGPGLPNEKLFF.

CDR3 residues: CASTGSSYEQYF. CDR3 DNA: TGTGCCAGTACTGGTAGCTCCTACGAGCAGTACTTC. The chain couples TRBV6-1 to TRBJ2-5; no clear D gene. The DNA end is more similar to TRBJ2-7, so the J call may be wrong. Germline V gene sequence: CDR1 MNHNS, CDR2 SASEGT. CDR3 length: 12 amino acids.

The V and J genes are TRBV5-6 and TRBJ1-2; 11 positions match TRBD1. Germline V gene data show CDR1 as SGHDT and CDR2 as YYEEEE. CDR3 length equals 16 residues. V dropped 2 bases and J dropped 6; count of bases not matched to a gene: 9. CDR3: CASSFAEDRGQDGYTF. CDR3 DNA: TGTGCCAGCAGCTTCGCCGAGGACAGGGGGCAGGATGGCTACACCTTC.

This chain joins TRBV7-8 and TRBJ2-2; D unclear. CDR3 length: 16 amino acids. V dropped 2 bases and J dropped 1 base, with 11 bases sitting between them. Germline CDR1 is SGHVS and CDR2 is FQNEAQ. CDR3 in DNA: TGTGCCAGCAGCTTAACGTTTGCAGGGAACACCGGGGAGCTGTTTTTT. Protein: CASSLTFAGNTGELFF.